What follows are 18 T cell receptor beta chains derived from one specimen sequenced in a study of response to subunit inactivated influenza vaccine. Via MiXCR, TCRdb re-called the RT-PCR reads, giving one row per CDR3 protein. The sample has about 160,000 distinct CDR3 sequences; approximately 10% are singletons. Sequenced material: non-naive T cells sorted from PBMCs, taken roughly 6 weeks after vaccination. The origin of the receptors is a man aged 50-60 years who received an inactivated influenza vaccine.

This clonotype was counted many times. The rearrangement links TRBV3-1 to TRBJ1-2; the D gene is possibly TRBD1 (5 bases). This CDR3 spans 14 amino acids. Germline-derived CDR1 and CDR2 are LGHDT and YNNKEL (reference sequence). The V end was cut by 4 bases, the J end by 0 bases, with 9 bases between. For the CDR3, the DNA is TGTGCCAGCAGCCTCAGGGAAGCTAACTATGGCTACACCTTC. Translating it yields CASSLREANYGYTF.

This clonotype has just a few counts. The V and J genes are TRBV6-2 or TRBV6-3 and TRBJ1-5; D unresolved. The germline gives CDR1 MNHEY, CDR2 SVGEGT. The CDR3 consists of 15 residues. Trimming removed 6 bases at V and 0 bases at J, with 12 bases between. The DNA for the CDR3 is TGTGCCAGCAGAAGAGGGCAACATAGCAATCAGCCCCAGCATTTT. This gives the protein CASRRGQHSNQPQHF.

The genes are TRBV28 and TRBJ2-1; no clear D. CDR3 size: 16 residues. The germline V gene encodes CDR1 MDHEN and CDR2 SYDVKM. The V end lost 2 bases, the J end lost 4 bases, and 15 bases lay between the germline ends. CDR3 in amino acids: CASSLVSDPVYNEQFF. CDR3 DNA sequence: TGTGCCAGCAGTTTAGTTTCTGACCCGGTATACAATGAGCAGTTCTTC.

The CDR3 is CASSYFPLQPQHF. In nucleotides, the CDR3 is TGTGCCAGCAGTTACTTCCCGCTTCAGCCCCAGCATTTT. The V call is TRBV6-2 or TRBV6-3, the J call TRBJ1-5; D not resolved. CDR3 length: 13 residues. In germline, CDR1 is MNHEY, CDR2 SVGEGT. V lost 1 base, J lost 6 bases, and 7 bases lay in between.

This rearrangement joins TRBV18 to TRBJ1-1; TRBD1 matches 8 bases. CDR1 and CDR2 (germline): KGHSH, LQKENI. The CDR3 consists of 15 residues. V gave up 3 bases and J gave up 6 bases; unmatched junction bases: 9. CDR3 sequence (DNA): TGTGCCAGCTCACCCGGACAGGGTCGTTGGCCTGAAGCTTTCTTT. As protein: CASSPGQGRWPEAFF.

The chain employs TRBV5-6 and TRBJ2-5; D is unclear. V was cut by 1 base and J by 1 base, with 2 bases left in between. This CDR3 contains 12 residues. The germline V gene encodes CDR1 SGHDT and CDR2 YYEEEE. CDR3 amino acids: CASSLIQETQYF. CDR3 nucleotides: TGTGCCAGCAGCTTGATCCAAGAGACCCAGTACTTC.

The V gene is TRBV18, the J gene TRBJ2-1; D is unclear. This CDR3 comprises 14 residues. The germline V gene encodes CDR1 KGHSH and CDR2 LQKENI. V was shortened by 1 base and J by 6 bases, with 10 bases between the two germline ends. The CDR3 loop reads CASSPLAGINEQFF. For the CDR3, the DNA is TGTGCCAGCTCACCACTGGCAGGTATCAATGAGCAGTTCTTC. Filled out from reference TRBV18 and TRBJ2-1, the complete variable domain reads NAGVMQNPRHLVRRRGQEARLRCSPMKGHSHVYWYRQLPEEGLKFMVYLQKENIIDESGMPKERFSAEFPKEGPSILRIQQVVRGDSAAYFCASSPLAGINEQFFGPGTRLTVL.

There are many counts of this clonotype. The chain joins TRBV29-1 to TRBJ2-1; 9 bases fit TRBD1. This CDR3 has 13 amino acids. Trimming cost V 6 bases and J 12 bases; bases outside gene matches: 12. Germline CDR1 SQVTM, CDR2 ANQGSEA. CDR3 sequence reads: CSVGARDRDRQFF. For the CDR3, the DNA is TGCAGCGTGGGGGCCCGGGACAGGGATCGGCAGTTCTTC.

The genes are TRBV7-2 and TRBJ2-5, with 8 bases identical to TRBD1. V shed 4 bases, J shed 5 bases, and the junction held 6 bases outside the gene matches. The CDR3 runs to 14 residues. CDR1 and CDR2 from the germline V gene are SGHTA and FQGNSA. The CDR3 coding sequence is TGTGCCAGCAGCTGGCAGGGGGCAGGGGAGACCCAGTACTTC. Amino acids: CASSWQGAGETQYF.

This clonotype was found many times. This chain uses TRBV20-1 with TRBJ2-7; either TRBD1 or TRBD2 may fit D (5 bases each). V was cut by 4 bases and J by 1 base, with 11 bases left in between. The CDR3 has 13 residues. The germline CDR1 and CDR2 sequences are DFQATT and SNEGSKA (reference sequence). CDR3 loop: CSAKRWGSYEQYF. The CDR3 bases are TGCAGTGCTAAAAGATGGGGGTCCTACGAGCAGTACTTC.

In its sample, this clonotype was seen a few times. This chain joins TRBV2 and TRBJ2-1, with 10 positions matching TRBD2. V dropped 6 bases and J dropped 8; count of bases not matched to a gene: 10. The CDR3 is made up of 15 amino acids. Germline assignment: CDR1 SNHLY and CDR2 FYNNEI. The CDR3: CASRGSSGSLDEQFF. The CDR3 nucleotides read TGTGCCAGCAGAGGATCTAGCGGGAGTTTAGATGAGCAGTTCTTC.

Of note for this clonotype: The junction departs from the called germline gene at one end, perhaps through a read error. The chain couples TRBV7-2 to TRBJ1-2, with 7 nucleotides matching TRBD1. This CDR3 region has 14 residues. The germline gives CDR1 SGHTA, CDR2 FQGNSA. The CDR3 sequence: CAGSLDRANYGYTF. As DNA, the CDR3 is TGTGCCGGCAGCTTAGACAGGGCTAACTATGGCTACACCTTC. Looking up the rest from reference TRBV7-2 and TRBJ1-2 gives the full variable domain: GAGVSQSPSNKVTEKGKDVELRCDPISGHTALYWYRQSLGQGLEFLIYFQGNSAPDKSGLPSDRFSAERTGGSVSTLTIQRTQQEDSAVYLCAGSLDRANYGYTFGSGTRLTVV.

This clonotype was seen at least ten times. V is TRBV20-1 and J is TRBJ1-1; D ambiguous. This CDR3 spans 15 amino acids. V was shortened by 3 bases and J by 5 bases, with 19 bases between the two germline ends. CDR1 and CDR2 from the germline V gene are DFQATT and SNEGSKA (reference sequence). CDR3 amino acids: CSASSPQSWQTEAFF. DNA for the CDR3: TGCAGTGCTAGTTCCCCTCAATCCTGGCAGACTGAAGCTTTCTTT.

This clonotype was counted at least ten times. The chain recombines TRBV27 with TRBJ1-1; tentatively, D is TRBD1 (5 bases). Germline V gene sequence: CDR1 MNHEY, CDR2 SMNVEV (reference sequence). This CDR3 comprises 14 residues. V was cut by 5 bases and J by 3 bases, with 13 bases left in between. As DNA, the CDR3 is TGTGCCAGCAGTCCCCGGCCGGGGGACACTGAAGCTTTCTTT. It codes for CASSPRPGDTEAFF.

The sample holds many counts of this clonotype. The chain has TRBV5-1 and TRBJ2-1; the D is unclear. The CDR3 consists of 13 residues. V dropped 0 bases and J dropped 6 bases, with 7 bases sitting between them. CDR1 is SGHRS, CDR2 YFSETQ, per germline. CDR3 in DNA: TGCGCCAGCAGCTTGGACCTGGCCAATGAGCAGTTCTTC. This sequence encodes CASSLDLANEQFF.

This rearrangement joins TRBV5-5 to TRBJ2-1; no clear D gene. The CDR3 runs 14 residues. V lost 1 base to trimming and J lost 9 bases, with 14 bases between them. CDR1 is SGHKS and CDR2 is YYEKEE in the germline V gene (reference sequence). This chain's CDR3 is CASSLMTEGGEQFF. The CDR3 coding sequence is TGTGCCAGCAGCTTGATGACCGAAGGTGGTGAGCAGTTCTTC.

This clonotype was found a few times. The chain recombines TRBV20-1 with TRBJ2-1; the match to TRBD2 covers 11 bases. Germline assignment: CDR1 DFQATT and CDR2 SNEGSKA (reference sequence). The CDR3 loop spans 14 amino acids. J was trimmed by 4 bases and V by 5 bases; bases with no gene match: 4. CDR3 region: CSALAGGPYNEQFF. CDR3 nucleotides: TGCAGTGCTTTAGCGGGAGGGCCATACAATGAGCAGTTCTTC.

This clonotype was counted between two and nine times. The V and J genes are TRBV6-2 or TRBV6-3 and TRBJ1-1; D unclear. V lost 2 bases and J 1 base, leaving 5 bases between the germline ends. Per the germline V gene, CDR1 is MNHEY and CDR2 is SVGEGT. The CDR3 has 13 residues. The CDR3 DNA is TGTGCCAGCAGTTACACAACGAACACTGAAGCTTTCTTT. Translating it yields CASSYTTNTEAFF.